Described below is a single T cell receptor (beta chain) sequence and its context. Additional DNA sequences in this sample encode the identical CDR3. The record originates from a study of blood T cell repertoires in COVID-19. The overall study: Acute-phase and convalescent COVID-19 samples originated in the United States, Italy and Spain. In each case, the material was cDNA or gDNA derived from T cells, B-cell-depleted T cells, or PBMCs.

In the authors' methods: The authors estimated nucleated cell counts from reference gene primer amplification. Profiled with immunoSEQ multiplex PCR; TCRdb holds only in-frame clones, not every one. That table is the source of V, J and clone size, and D and trimming were worked out from the DNA. The table lists about 270,000 clones, 65% to 90% of them singletons. The V gene lost 0 bases and the J gene lost 6 bases, with 8 bases spanning the gap. Germline V gives CDR1 SGHRS, CDR2 YFSETQ. This CDR3 contains 13 residues. The origin of this receptor is a human donor in a cohort sampled during active COVID-19. J is TRBJ2-3 and V is TRBV5-1; D gene unclear. The sample consisted of peripheral blood. CDR3 protein: CASSLASEDTQYF. The CDR3 nucleotides read TGCGCCAGCAGCTTGGCCTCCGAGGATACGCAGTATTTT.